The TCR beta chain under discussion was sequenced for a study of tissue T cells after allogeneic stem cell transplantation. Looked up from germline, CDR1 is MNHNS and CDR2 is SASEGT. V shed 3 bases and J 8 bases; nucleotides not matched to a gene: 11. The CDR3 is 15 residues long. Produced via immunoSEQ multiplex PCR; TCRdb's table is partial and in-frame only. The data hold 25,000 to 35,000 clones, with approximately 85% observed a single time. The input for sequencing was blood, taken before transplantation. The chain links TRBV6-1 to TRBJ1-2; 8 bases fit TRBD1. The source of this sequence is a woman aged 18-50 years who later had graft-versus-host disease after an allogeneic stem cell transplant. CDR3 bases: TGTGCCAGCAGTGAGACGACAGGGGAATTGGGAGGCTACACCTTC. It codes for CASSETTGELGGYTF.